This T cell receptor beta chain originates from a study of CD8+ T cells in alopecia areata. About the study: Treated patients were dosed with oral tofacitinib, taking 5 to 10 mg twice daily.

RNA, once extracted, was reverse transcribed into cDNA for use as the sequencing template. TCRdb's table, derived via immunoSEQ multiplex PCR, lists solely in-frame clones and lacks some. The sample has about 180,000 clones, 59% seen once; the top ten hold about 14%. The V end was cut by 3 bases, the J end by 4 bases, with 12 bases between. This CDR3 has 14 amino acids. Germline assignment: CDR1 LNHDA and CDR2 SQIVND (reference sequence). The chain is built from TRBV19 and TRBJ1-2; no clear D gene. The receptor's source is a human donor with alopecia areata. The source material was CD4+ T cells sorted from blood, sampled at week 0. The CDR3 bases are TGTGCCAGTAGTATCGGTAGTCAGGCCTATGGCTACACCTTC. This encodes CASSIGSQAYGYTF.